This T cell receptor (beta chain) was identified in a study of response to subunit inactivated influenza vaccine. This clonotype was counted only a few times. Its antigen is undetermined. TCRdb fed the RT-PCR reads into MiXCR, producing one record per CDR3 protein. The data contain 500,000 to 600,000 distinct CDR3 sequences, approximately 15% of them singletons. From germline, CDR1 is LGHNA and CDR2 YSLEER. The trim removed 0 bases at V and 3 bases at J, leaving 7 bases unmatched. CDR3 length equals 16 residues. Study results and limitations: New T cells are recruited in small numbers by each seasonal influenza vaccination, according to the authors' suggestion.

The chain links TRBV4-3 to TRBJ2-7, with 8 bases identical to TRBD1. The sequence derives from a man between 50 and 75 years old who received an inactivated influenza vaccine. The material sequenced was CD4+ T cells sorted from PBMCs, taken around 25 months after vaccination. CDR3: CASSQDYTGGYYEQYF. CDR3 DNA: TGCGCCAGCAGCCAAGATTATACAGGGGGGTACTACGAGCAGTACTTC.